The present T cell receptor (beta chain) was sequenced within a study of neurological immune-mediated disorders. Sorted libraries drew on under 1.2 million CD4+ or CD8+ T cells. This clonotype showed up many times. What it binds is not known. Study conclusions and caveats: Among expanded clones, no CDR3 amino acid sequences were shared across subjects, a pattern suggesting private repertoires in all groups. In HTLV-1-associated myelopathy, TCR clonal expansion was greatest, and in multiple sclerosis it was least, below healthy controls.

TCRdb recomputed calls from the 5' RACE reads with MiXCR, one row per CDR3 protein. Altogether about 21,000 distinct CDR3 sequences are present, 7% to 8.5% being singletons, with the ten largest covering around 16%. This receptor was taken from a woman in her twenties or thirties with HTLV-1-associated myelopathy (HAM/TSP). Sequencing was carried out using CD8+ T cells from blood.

DNA for the CDR3: TGTGCCAGCAGTCCGTCTAGCAATCAGCCCCAGCATTTT. Translating gives CASSPSSNQPQHF. The V and J genes are TRBV27 and TRBJ1-5; D call uncertain. Trimming took off 5 bases at V and 0 bases at J, with 5 bases between the two ends. CDR1 MNHEY and CDR2 SMNVEV come from the germline V gene (reference sequence). The length of the CDR3 is 13 residues.